What follows are 21 T cell receptor beta chains derived from one specimen sequenced in a study of shared clonotypes between healthy human individuals. Data came from immunoSEQ multiplex PCR; TCRdb stores just in-frame clones and leaves some out. The sample has under 1,100,000 clones; around 78% are singletons. The sample consisted of memory CD4+ T cells from PBMCs. Specified subset: CD45RA-negative fraction. Source of these receptors: a man younger than 35 in good health. Some clones in this sample may be carry-over from other donors' samples.

The CDR3 region is CAISLTGTSGTDTQYF. As DNA, the CDR3 is TGTGCCATCAGCCTGACAGGGACTAGCGGCACAGATACGCAGTATTTT. This chain uses TRBV10-3 with TRBJ2-3; 10 bases are a match to TRBD2. The CDR3 has 16 amino acids. The J segment lost 1 base and the V segment lost 6 bases, leaving 7 bases of the junction unmatched. Looked up from germline, CDR1 is ENHRY and CDR2 is SYGVKD.

The chain uses TRBV9 and TRBJ1-1; D perhaps matches TRBD1 (6 bases). In germline, CDR1 is SGDLS, CDR2 YYNGEE. Trimming removed 0 bases from V and 7 bases from J, with 10 bases in between. The CDR3 contains 13 residues. This chain's CDR3 is CASSVVIGGEAFF. The CDR3 DNA is TGTGCCAGCAGCGTAGTTATAGGGGGTGAAGCTTTCTTT.

The V call is TRBV5-1, the J call TRBJ1-1; no clear D gene. CDR1 and CDR2 from the germline V gene are SGHRS and YFSETQ. This CDR3 is built from 14 residues. V was cut by 0 bases and J by 4 bases, with 10 bases left in between. This chain's CDR3 is CASSLGVVRTEAFF. The CDR3 nucleotides read TGCGCCAGCAGCTTGGGGGTTGTTCGCACTGAAGCTTTCTTT.

Concerning this clone itself: Other DNA sequences in the sample encode the same CDR3. This chain uses TRBV6-5 with TRBJ2-1; the D is unclear. This CDR3 comprises 15 residues. The germline V gene encodes CDR1 MNHEY and CDR2 SVGAGI. V shed 2 bases and J shed 0 bases, with 8 bases lying between them. The CDR3 DNA reads as TGTGCCAGCAGTTACGGTCCTAGCTCCTACAATGAGCAGTTCTTC. Protein product: CASSYGPSSYNEQFF.

The V call is TRBV28, the J call TRBJ2-2; a weak D match, TRBD1 (7 bases). V lost 10 bases to trimming and J lost 6 bases, with 9 bases between them. The CDR3 spans 11 residues. Germline V gene lookup returns CDR1 MDHEN and CDR2 SYDVKM. The CDR3: CATRGAGELFF. CDR3 sequence (DNA): TGTGCCACCAGGGGGGCCGGGGAGCTGTTTTTT.

Comment on this clone: Other DNA sequences in this specimen translate into the identical CDR3. The chain combines TRBV6-6 with TRBJ1-5; TRBD1 might be the D (5 bases). The CDR3 has 13 amino acids. Germline V gene lookup returns CDR1 MNHNY and CDR2 SVGAGI (reference sequence). Trimming left V 2 bases short and J 7 bases short, with 9 bases between. This CDR3 is CASSYQGNQPQHF. DNA of the CDR3: TGTGCCAGCAGTTACCAGGGAAACCAGCCCCAGCATTTT.

This clone was observed a few times. The chain has TRBV28 and TRBJ1-1; maybe TRBD1 (5 bases). The germline V gene encodes CDR1 MDHEN and CDR2 SYDVKM. The CDR3 spans 14 residues. Between the trimmed V and J ends, which lost 3 bases and 0 bases, there was a span of 8 bases. The CDR3 region is CASSFDSMNTEAFF. CDR3 sequence (DNA): TGTGCCAGCAGTTTCGACAGCATGAACACTGAAGCTTTCTTT.

This chain uses TRBV27 with TRBJ2-3; the D is unclear. Between the trimmed V and J ends, which lost 5 bases and 3 bases, there was a span of 12 bases. The germline gives CDR1 MNHEY, CDR2 SMNVEV (reference sequence). This CDR3 contains 14 residues. Here the CDR3 DNA reads TGTGCCAGCAGTCCCAAGACCCTGACAGATACGCAGTATTTT. Protein: CASSPKTLTDTQYF.

The gene calls are TRBV18 and TRBJ2-1; 16 bases are shared with TRBD2. This CDR3 has 15 residues. Per germline, CDR1 KGHSH and CDR2 LQKENI. The junction had 1 base not matched to a gene; V was cut back by 1 base and J by 10 bases. Here the CDR3 DNA reads TGTGCCAGCTCACCACGGGGACTAGCGGGAGGGGAGCAGTTCTTC. Translated: CASSPRGLAGGEQFF.

The chain is built from TRBV7-2 and TRBJ1-2; 7 bases are shared with TRBD1. The V and J ends lost 1 base and 7 bases, in that order; junction bases with no gene match: 9. This CDR3 is built from 15 residues. Germline lookup yields CDR1 SGHTA and CDR2 FQGNSA. CDR3 DNA: TGTGCCAGCAGCTTAGGGGACAGACTTTGGGGTGGCTACACCTTC. Translation: CASSLGDRLWGGYTF.

This clone occurred a few times. The V call is TRBV18, the J call TRBJ2-7; D unresolved. From germline, CDR1 is KGHSH and CDR2 LQKENI. The CDR3 spans 15 residues. V was clipped by 0 bases and J by 7 bases, with 16 bases between them. CDR3 sequence reads: CASSPPSQKAREQYF. CDR3 bases: TGTGCCAGCTCACCACCGAGCCAGAAAGCGAGGGAGCAGTACTTC.

This clone was counted a single time. This rearrangement joins TRBV9 to TRBJ2-2, with D possibly matching TRBD1 (5 bases). The length of the CDR3 is 16 residues. CDR1 is SGDLS, CDR2 YYNGEE, per germline. Trimming left V 7 bases short and J 0 bases short, with 16 bases between. CDR3 sequence: CASQGKGSTNTGELFF. The CDR3 nucleotides read TGTGCCAGCCAGGGTAAAGGGTCTACGAACACCGGGGAGCTGTTTTTT.

The V call is TRBV7-2, the J call TRBJ2-2, with 7 bases aligning to TRBD1. Germline V lookup: CDR1 SGHTA, CDR2 FQGNSA. CDR3 length: 15 amino acids. The J segment lost 5 bases and the V segment lost 0 bases, leaving 3 bases of the junction unmatched. The CDR3 here is CASSLAGQRTGELFF. Here the CDR3 DNA reads TGTGCCAGCAGCTTAGCGGGACAGCGAACCGGGGAGCTGTTTTTT.

V usage is TRBV7-2 and J usage is TRBJ2-1; 9 nucleotides line up with TRBD2. Germline V gene lookup returns CDR1 SGHTA and CDR2 FQGNSA. V lost 1 base and J lost 9; bases outside the gene matches: 10. This CDR3 has 16 amino acids. The CDR3 bases are TGTGCCAGCAGCTTAGGGATTCTAGCGGGATACGGTGAGCAGTTCTTC. Protein sequence: CASSLGILAGYGEQFF.

The rearrangement joins TRBV5-4 to TRBJ2-2; D gene unclear. The CDR3 totals 14 residues. V was cut by 4 bases and J by 8 bases, with 15 bases left in between. Germline loops: CDR1 SGHNT, CDR2 YYREEE (reference sequence). CDR3 protein: CASSPPTIGGELFF. The CDR3 nucleotides are TGTGCCAGCAGCCCACCTACCATTGGGGGGGAGCTGTTTTTT.

There are a few counts of this clone. This sequence joins TRBV21-1 and TRBJ1-5. TRBV21-1 is flagged as a pseudogene. This CDR3 contains 17 residues. This CDR3 reads CASSKPYREDGNQPQHF. The CDR3 nucleotides are TGTGCCAGCAGCAAACCATACCGCGAGGACGGGAATCAGCCCCAGCATTTT.

The rearrangement joins TRBV28 to TRBJ2-7; D remains ambiguous. Germline-derived CDR1 and CDR2 are MDHEN and SYDVKM. The V gene lost 1 base and the J gene lost 3 bases, with 10 bases spanning the gap. The CDR3 consists of 14 residues. CDR3 sequence (DNA): TGTGCCAGCAGTTTATCCGACATACTCTACGAGCAGTACTTC. This encodes CASSLSDILYEQYF.

This clone was detected only once. The V and J genes are TRBV9 and TRBJ2-7; 8 bases align to TRBD2. The CDR3 has 17 residues. From germline, CDR1 is SGDLS and CDR2 YYNGEE. The V segment lost 4 bases and the J segment 1 base; nucleotides outside the gene matches: 13. The CDR3 here is CASSPGVSAGGSYEQYF. As DNA, the CDR3 is TGTGCCAGCAGCCCGGGAGTCTCGGCGGGAGGATCCTACGAGCAGTACTTC.

The rearrangement uses TRBV28 and TRBJ1-5; possibly TRBD1 for D (5 bases). Trimming stripped 5 bases from V and 6 bases from J, with 14 bases between. Germline assignment: CDR1 MDHEN and CDR2 SYDVKM. This CDR3 is 14 amino acids long. CDR3 nucleotides: TGTGCCAGCAGTATGGGGGGGGTACCTCAGCCCCAGCATTTT. Its translation is CASSMGGVPQPQHF. The full variable domain, its missing parts supplied by reference TRBV28 and TRBJ1-5, is DVKVTQSSRYLVKRTGEKVFLECVQDMDHENMFWYRQDPGLGLRLIYFSYDVKMKEKGDIPEGYSVSREKKERFSLILESASTNQTSMYLCASSMGGVPQPQHFGDGTRLSIL.

This clone was detected only a few times. The same CDR3 also results from other DNA sequences found in this sample. The V call is TRBV9, the J call TRBJ2-3, with D unresolved. The germline gives CDR1 SGDLS, CDR2 YYNGEE. The germline V and J ends were trimmed by 2 bases and 0 bases, with 7 bases remaining between them. The CDR3 has 14 residues. Here the CDR3 reads CASSVSGSTDTQYF. The CDR3 nucleotides are TGTGCCAGCAGCGTTTCCGGTAGCACAGATACGCAGTATTTT.

This clone was detected a few times. The rearrangement links TRBV30 to TRBJ1-1, with TRBD1 as a possible D gene (6 bases). Germline CDR1 reads GTSNPN; CDR2 reads SVGIG (reference sequence). The V gene lost 2 bases and the J gene lost 6 bases, with 10 bases spanning the gap. The CDR3 spans 12 residues. The CDR3 DNA is TGTGCCTGGAGTCGCTCAGGGGCTGAAGCTTTCTTT. It encodes CAWSRSGAEAFF.